This T cell receptor (beta chain) is from a study of identical twins. Study conclusions and caveats: Alpha sequences out of frame and shared by twins had excess low generation probability.

TCRdb re-called the 5' RACE reads with MiXCR, one entry per CDR3 protein. The repertoire consists of about 570,000 distinct CDR3 sequences, with 9% to 10% occurring once and the leading ten covering around 3%. Every donor was a healthy Caucasian. Notes on this clonotype: Its specificity is unknown.

These records were also assigned to another study, of yellow fever vaccine responses in identical twins. This second study notes: Each twin's T cell response to the vaccine was reported to look partly convergent and partly personalized.

Sequencing was performed on PBMCs. The receptor was isolated from a woman in her late teens or twenties in good health.

The CDR3 loop is CASRSNEVYEYYNEQFF. The DNA for the CDR3 is TGTGCCAGCAGGTCAAACGAGGTATACGAATACTACAATGAGCAGTTCTTC. The chain carries TRBV6-1 and TRBJ2-1, with D hard to call. The CDR3 consists of 17 residues. Deletions cut 6 bases from V and 3 bases from J, with 21 bases between. The germline gives CDR1 MNHNS, CDR2 SASEGT.